What follows describes a single T cell receptor (beta chain). Its cognate antigen has yet to be identified. It has no much larger one-base neighbor in the sample; base qualities were not kept. The CDR3 contains 17 residues, cysteine and phenylalanine counted. Just the 51-base CDR3 DNA is kept, in frame starting at base 1. V loses 2 bases at its end and J loses 1 base; junction bases beyond the gene matches: 8. CDR1 and CDR2 (LGHDT, YNNKEL) derive from the germline V gene (reference sequence). The collaborating institutions used their own protocols to collect whole blood in K2EDTA tubes. For TCRbeta analysis, collaborators shipped samples in one of three forms: frozen whole blood, isolated PBMCs, or DNA extracted from either of those sample types. The entry originates in a study of blood T cell repertoires in COVID-19 (dated by TCRdb to the early 2020s). Regarding the research as a whole: Samples covering the acute and convalescent phases of COVID-19 were provided by collaborators in the United States, Italy and Spain. The prospective study material was composed of cDNA or gDNA derived from T cells, B-cell-depleted T cells, or PBMCs. Deeply sampled blood TCRbeta repertoires from subjects exposed to, actively infected with, or recovered from COVID-19 were included in the dataset. The repertoires were made available in a free public database intended to serve as a resource for research on the immune response to SARS-CoV-2. The samples were drawn from two sources: the first 160 participants of the ongoing ImmuneRACE study, and fewer than 1,500 subjects contributed by 6 global collaborators. Sample metadata almost always included a de-identified subject ID, COVID-19 status, age in years and sex. Where available, HLA class I and class II types were obtained from metadata supplied by the sample provider rather than from assay-based typing. Beyond this particular receptor, the publication reports: The quantity of clinical and demographic metadata differed by source and by participant and was supplied without curation.

The immunoSEQ Assay, a bias-controlled multiplex PCR, was used to amplify TCRbeta CDR3 regions from genomic DNA. The authors' pipeline ran thus. The number of nucleated cells in each sample was estimated from the amplification of reference gene primers within the assay. Sequence reads were collapsed and filtered to measure the absolute abundance of every unique TCRbeta CDR3 rearrangement. For each sample, productive Simpson clonality was calculated as the square root of Simpson's diversity index over productive rearrangements. The clones in this table, taken by TCRdb from immuneACCESS, are in-frame only. Not every clone is retained; where verified, under half of the shortfall comes from an unresolved V gene, and the cause of the rest is unknown. For V, J and clone size, that table is used; D and trimming come from the DNA. The sample profile shows more than 150,000 clones; approximately 90% of them were found once. The ten largest clones represent 2.1% of the sample.

The chain is encoded by TRBV3-1 (or the pseudogene TRBV3-2) joined to TRBJ1-1, and 9 bases in between align with TRBD1. The sample was peripheral blood. This sequence was found in a man between 65 and 85 years old with active or convalescent COVID-19. CDR3 region: CASSQKRMTGGNTEAFF. The DNA sequence follows: TGTGCCAGCAGCCAAAAGAGGATGACAGGGGGGAACACTGAAGCTTTCTTT.